This is a list of T cell receptor beta chains from one sample in a study of vaccination effects on CD4 cells after COVID-19. No antigen is known for these receptors. Clones were sequenced by immunoSEQ multiplex PCR, and TCRdb holds only the in-frame ones, with some missing. The sample has about 40,000 clones, around 73% seen once. The sequencing used CD4+ T cells from PBMCs cultured without peptide, collected after COVID-19 vaccination. The receptors derive from a human donor who received a COVID-19 vaccine. Each CDR3 is given with its conserved first and last residue. A D gene is named only where the DNA matches it firmly. Size is stated for part of the rows, as once, few or many counts, or as a class when the clone is expanded.

j_gene	abundance	len	v_gene	d_gene	CDR3nt	CDR3aa
TRBJ2-5	-	15	TRBV7-9	TRBD2	TGTGCCAGCAGCTTAAGGCGGGGGGAAGGGGAGACCCAGTACTTC	CASSLRRGEGETQYF
TRBJ2-5	-	13	TRBV30	-	TGTGCCTGGAGAGCAGGGCCCCAAGAGACCCAGTACTTC	CAWRAGPQETQYF
TRBJ2-1	-	14	TRBV4-1	-	TGCGCCAGCAGCCAGGTTTCGGTAATATATGAGCAGTTCTTC	CASSQVSVIYEQFF
TRBJ2-2	-	15	TRBV27	TRBD2	TGTGCCAGCAACCAAGGACTCCCGGGAGGCGGGGAGCTGTTTTTT	CASNQGLPGGGELFF
TRBJ2-3	-	11	TRBV5-1	-	TGCGCCAGCAGTTCGGAGGATACGCAGTATTTT	CASSSEDTQYF
TRBJ1-3	-	15	TRBV5-1	-	TGCGCCAGCAGCTTGGATCGGCGAGGGATAGACACCATATATTTT	CASSLDRRGIDTIYF
TRBJ1-5	few	14	TRBV21-1	-	TGTGCCAGCATCCCCGGGAGACTAAATCAGCCCCAGCATTTT	CASIPGRLNQPQHF
TRBJ2-2	once	17	TRBV4-2	TRBD2	TGTGCCAGCAGCCAAGATCGGGCTAGCGGGGGCACCGGGGAGCTGTTTTTT	CASSQDRASGGTGELFF
TRBJ2-6	once	17	TRBV18	TRBD1	TGTGCCAGCTCACCGTCGGGACAGGGGGCTGGGGCCAACGTCCTGACTTTC	CASSPSGQGAGANVLTF
TRBJ1-1	-	15	TRBV7-9	-	TGTGCCAGCAGCTTGGGGGGAATAGAGAACACTGAAGCTTTCTTT	CASSLGGIENTEAFF
TRBJ1-1	once	13	TRBV12-3/TRBV12-4	TRBD1	TGTGCCAGCAGACGAACAGGGGGCACTGAAGCTTTCTTT	CASRRTGGTEAFF
TRBJ1-5	few	12	TRBV19	-	TGTGCCAGTAGTAAGCCCTCTCAGCCCCAGCATTTT	CASSKPSQPQHF
TRBJ2-7	few	17	TRBV19	-	TGTGCCAGTAGCGGCCCCGACGGGGGACCCTCCTCCTACGAGCAGTACTTC	CASSGPDGGPSSYEQYF
TRBJ2-1	-	18	TRBV18	TRBD2	TGTGCCAGCTCACCACTCCGGACTAGCGGGACTTCCTACAATGAGCAGTTCTTC	CASSPLRTSGTSYNEQFF
TRBJ1-6	few	15	TRBV2	TRBD1	TGTGCCAGCAGGGGAAGGACAGGGGCGGATTCACCCCTCCACTTT	CASRGRTGADSPLHF
TRBJ1-4	once	16	TRBV7-9	-	TGTGCCAGCAGCTTAGGTTTGCGGCGAACTAATGAAAAACTGTTTTTT	CASSLGLRRTNEKLFF
TRBJ1-3	-	14	TRBV19	-	TGTGCCAGTAATACGGGGTCAGCTGGAAACACCATATATTTT	CASNTGSAGNTIYF
TRBJ2-1	few	13	TRBV5-1	-	TGCGCCAGCAGCTTGGCCACACGCAATGAGCAGTTCTTC	CASSLATRNEQFF
TRBJ1-3	-	14	TRBV13	-	TGTGCCAGCAGCCCCCCGGGCTCTGGAAACACCATATATTTT	CASSPPGSGNTIYF
TRBJ2-2	medium-sized	18	TRBV11-3	TRBD1	TGTGCCAGCAGCTTAGATCAAGGCGGGACAGGGGCCCCCGGGGAGCTGTTTTTT	CASSLDQGGTGAPGELFF
TRBJ1-2	few	15	TRBV7-8	-	TGTGCCAGCAGCTTCGCGGTGGGAGCTAACTATGGCTACACCTTC	CASSFAVGANYGYTF
TRBJ2-7	few	14	TRBV5-8	TRBD2	TGTGCCAGCAGCTTGTCTGGCGGGGGGGCCGATCAGTACTTC	CASSLSGGGADQYF
TRBJ1-6	-	14	TRBV5-1	-	TGCGCCAGCAGGGCAGGGGCGGGGGATTCACCCCTCCACTTT	CASRAGAGDSPLHF
TRBJ2-7	-	13	TRBV19	-	TGTGCCAGTAGTCGTTGGGGGGACTACGAGCAGTACTTC	CASSRWGDYEQYF
TRBJ2-5	-	13	TRBV6-4	-	TGTGCCAGCAGTGAAGGGACACAAGAGACCCAGTACTTC	CASSEGTQETQYF
TRBJ2-7	-	10	TRBV20-1	-	TGCAGTGCTGGGGGCTACGAGCAGTACTTC	CSAGGYEQYF
TRBJ1-2	few	17	TRBV5-1	-	TGCGCCAGCAGCTTCGGGCAGGCCAACATCCCCCACTATGGCTACACCTTC	CASSFGQANIPHYGYTF
TRBJ1-2	few	14	TRBV2	-	TGTGCCAGCAGTGAAGTCCAGGGGAGGGATGGCTACACCTTC	CASSEVQGRDGYTF
TRBJ2-1	-	13	TRBV5-8	-	TGTGCCAGCAGGGGCCGAGCCTACAATGAGCAGTTCTTC	CASRGRAYNEQFF
TRBJ2-7	medium-sized	14	TRBV6-5	TRBD1	TGTGCCAGCACCGCGGGACAGGGGACCTACGAGCAGTACTTC	CASTAGQGTYEQYF
TRBJ2-2	-	16	TRBV19	TRBD1	TGTGCCAGTAGTCCTAAAAACAGGGGATACACCGGGGAGCTGTTTTTT	CASSPKNRGYTGELFF
TRBJ1-6	-	14	TRBV2	-	TGTGCCAGCAGACGGGACGGAGATAGATCACCCCTCCACTTT	CASRRDGDRSPLHF
TRBJ1-1	-	15	TRBV6-1	TRBD1	TGTGCCAGCAGTGAAGCTTCGACAGGGAGAACTGAAGCTTTCTTT	CASSEASTGRTEAFF
TRBJ2-5	-	16	TRBV10-1	TRBD1	TGCGCCAGCAGTGACCCCGGACAGGACGTAGACGCGACCCAGTACTTC	CASSDPGQDVDATQYF
TRBJ2-3	-	15	TRBV4-1	TRBD2	TGCGCCAGCAGCGAAAGCGGACTAGATCGAAATACGCAGTATTTT	CASSESGLDRNTQYF
TRBJ2-5	-	14	TRBV24-1	-	TGTGCCACCTCCCCGGACAGCGACCGCACGACCCAGTACTTC	CATSPDSDRTTQYF
TRBJ2-7	-	11	TRBV20-1	-	TGCAGTGCCCTGAACCACTACGAGCAGTACTTC	CSALNHYEQYF
TRBJ1-1	-	15	TRBV4-2	TRBD1	TGTGCCAGCAGCCAAGTAGGGACAGGGGACACTGAAGCTTTCTTT	CASSQVGTGDTEAFF
TRBJ1-1	-	15	TRBV18	-	TGTGCCAGCTCACCACCGAGCGGGACGAACACTGAAGCTTTCTTT	CASSPPSGTNTEAFF
TRBJ2-1	-	10	TRBV2	-	TGTGCCAGCAGCGTGGGTGAGCAGTTCTTC	CASSVGEQFF
TRBJ2-5	-	16	TRBV30	TRBD2	TGTGCCTGGAGTGGGCTAGCGGGCTCGTTAAAAGAGACCCAGTACTTC	CAWSGLAGSLKETQYF
TRBJ1-1	-	15	TRBV4-1	TRBD1	TGCGCCAGCAGCCAGCCCCGGGACAGGGGCACTGAAGCTTTCTTT	CASSQPRDRGTEAFF
TRBJ1-4	-	15	TRBV5-6	-	TGTGCCAGCAGCAAACCCGGGACACAAAATGAAAAACTGTTTTTT	CASSKPGTQNEKLFF
TRBJ1-2	-	14	TRBV24-1	-	TGTGCCACCAGTGATTTCGACAGGTCCTATGGCTACACCTTC	CATSDFDRSYGYTF
TRBJ1-2	-	16	TRBV7-2	-	TGTGCCAGCAGCTTAGAGGGAGGACTGGGAAACTATGGCTACACCTTC	CASSLEGGLGNYGYTF
TRBJ2-2	-	15	TRBV6-5	TRBD1	TGTGCCAGCACCCGAACAGGGGGCAGGGCCGGTGAGCTGTTTTTT	CASTRTGGRAGELFF
TRBJ2-7	-	17	TRBV5-1	-	TGCGCCAGCAGCTTGTGGAATTCCGGGACCGACTCCTACGAGCAGTACTTC	CASSLWNSGTDSYEQYF
TRBJ2-7	-	15	TRBV7-2	-	TGTGCCAGCACTAGGGGGGGGATCCCGCTAGACGAGCAGTACTTC	CASTRGGIPLDEQYF
TRBJ1-2	once	16	TRBV5-1	TRBD1	TGCGCCAGCAGCACCGGACAGGGGGAAATCTCCTATGGCTACACCTTC	CASSTGQGEISYGYTF
TRBJ2-1	-	16	TRBV9	TRBD2	TGTGCCAGCAGCGTAGGGACTAGCGGGAGGTCTGATGAGCAGTTCTTC	CASSVGTSGRSDEQFF
TRBJ1-4	-	15	TRBV5-1	-	TGCGCCAGCAGCTTGTATTCAGAATCTAATGAAAAACTGTTTTTT	CASSLYSESNEKLFF
TRBJ1-2	-	15	TRBV9	-	TGTGCCAGCAGCGCTTCGACAGGCGGTGGCTATGGCTACACCTTC	CASSASTGGGYGYTF
TRBJ1-1	-	15	TRBV5-1	TRBD1	TGCGCCAGCAGCTTTGGAGACAGGGGGCTTTTTGAAGCTTTCTTT	CASSFGDRGLFEAFF
TRBJ2-1	-	18	TRBV3-1/TRBV3-2	-	TGTGCCAGCAGCCAAGCGTCGCAATGGGGCACAGGGAACAATGAGCAGTTCTTC	CASSQASQWGTGNNEQFF
TRBJ1-4	-	14	TRBV10-3	TRBD1	TGTGCCATCAGGCAAACAGGGGCAAATGAAAAACTGTTTTTT	CAIRQTGANEKLFF
TRBJ2-5	-	15	TRBV28	TRBD2	TGTGCCAGCAGTTCCCTAGCGGGAGGCCAAGAGACCCAGTACTTC	CASSSLAGGQETQYF
TRBJ1-5	-	17	TRBV2	-	TGTGCCAGCAGTGAAGCCTTTACAGGGAATAGCAATCAGCCCCAGCATTTT	CASSEAFTGNSNQPQHF
TRBJ2-3	-	13	TRBV10-3	-	TGTGCCATCACCCCGAGCTCCACAGATACGCAGTATTTT	CAITPSSTDTQYF